Listed below are T cell receptor beta chains from one sample, sequenced in a study of post-analysis software for immune sequencing data. TCRdb reprocessed the PCR reads with MiXCR, giving one entry per CDR3 protein. The sample includes 350,000 to 500,000 distinct CDR3 sequences, over 30% of them seen just once. What was sequenced was blood. These receptors were obtained from a girl aged 2-9 years with multiple sclerosis. CDR3s include the opening cysteine and the closing phenylalanine or tryptophan. A D gene is named only where the DNA matches it firmly. Clone size is given for some rows only: seen once, a few or many times, or a class if the clone is expanded.

CASKRRGGYEQYF,TGTGCCAGCAAGAGGAGAGGGGGGTACGAGCAGTACTTC,TRBV7-2,TRBJ2-7,.,13,.
CASSLWTGGPFGETQYF,TGTGCCAGCAGTTTATGGACAGGGGGGCCGTTTGGGGAGACCCAGTACTTC,TRBV6-5,TRBJ2-5,.,17,TRBD1
CASSLTPASGTPGYYEQYF,TGTGCCAGCAGTCTTACCCCAGCTAGCGGGACCCCAGGTTACTACGAGCAGTACTTC,TRBV6-1,TRBJ2-7,few,19,TRBD2
CASSLNRGPNTEAFF,TGTGCCAGCAGCTTAAACAGGGGGCCGAACACTGAAGCTTTCTTT,TRBV7-6,TRBJ1-1,.,15,TRBD1
CASSLPPGTQYF,TGTGCCAGCAGCTTGCCCCCAGGGACCCAGTACTTC,TRBV7-2,TRBJ2-5,.,12,.
CASSFGLDSNYGYTF,TGTGCCAGCAGCTTTGGACTGGACTCTAACTATGGCTACACCTTC,TRBV7-8,TRBJ1-2,few,15,.
CASSTRQGARHEQYF,TGTGCCAGCAGTACCCGACAGGGGGCTCGACACGAGCAGTACTTC,TRBV6-5,TRBJ2-7,few,15,TRBD1
CASSALRTSSLSEQFF,TGTGCCAGCAGCGCCCTGAGGACTAGTTCTTTAAGTGAGCAGTTCTTC,TRBV5-5,TRBJ2-1,.,16,TRBD2
CSAADRGDYEQYF,TGCAGTGCCGCGGACAGGGGGGACTACGAGCAGTACTTC,TRBV20-1,TRBJ2-7,.,13,TRBD1
CASSFGADTQYF,TGTGCCAGCAGTTTTGGAGCTGATACGCAGTATTTT,TRBV27,TRBJ2-3,few,12,.
CVSSPTSGMVDEQFF,TGTGTCAGCAGCCCGACTAGCGGGATGGTCGATGAGCAGTTCTTC,TRBV11-2,TRBJ2-1,.,15,TRBD2
CSVDTRSSTATDTQYF,TGCAGCGTTGATACGAGGTCGAGTACTGCTACAGATACGCAGTATTTT,TRBV29-1,TRBJ2-3,few,16,.
CSARPFAGLAASSYNEQFF,TGCAGTGCTAGACCTTTTGCGGGACTAGCGGCGAGCTCCTACAATGAGCAGTTCTTC,TRBV20-1,TRBJ2-1,.,19,TRBD2
CASREENQPQHF,TGTGCCAGCAGAGAGGAGAACCAGCCCCAGCATTTT,TRBV7-3,TRBJ1-5,once,12,.
CAIRGHHPHLAGAYEQYF,TGTGCCATCCGGGGGCATCACCCACACCTAGCGGGGGCCTACGAGCAGTACTTC,TRBV5-4,TRBJ2-7,few,18,TRBD2
CASSRIILAGGHNEQFF,TGCGCCAGCAGCCGCATCATCCTAGCGGGGGGGCACAATGAGCAGTTCTTC,TRBV5-1,TRBJ2-1,.,17,TRBD2
CASSQRPGQYSGANVLTF,TGTGCCAGCAGCCAACGGCCGGGACAATACTCTGGGGCCAACGTCCTGACTTTC,TRBV7-2,TRBJ2-6,.,18,.
CGGRWATNTEAFF,TGCGGCGGGAGGTGGGCTACGAACACTGAAGCTTTCTTT,TRBV29-1,TRBJ1-1,.,13,.
CASSYFTGIGQPQHF,TGTGCCAGCAGCTACTTCACAGGGATCGGTCAGCCCCAGCATTTT,TRBV7-2,TRBJ1-5,.,15,.
CATSGVSSYEQYF,TGTGCCACCAGCGGGGTCAGCTCCTACGAGCAGTACTTC,TRBV15,TRBJ2-7,.,13,.
CASSNNYGYTF,TGTGCCAGCAGCAACAACTATGGCTACACCTTC,TRBV12-3/TRBV12-4,TRBJ1-2,many,11,.
CASSLTVTSGQETQYF,TGCGCCAGCAGCCTGACCGTGACTAGCGGGCAAGAGACCCAGTACTTC,TRBV4-1,TRBJ2-5,.,16,TRBD2
CASSYQLTRDTQYF,TGTGCCAGCAGTTATCAACTAACTAGAGATACGCAGTATTTT,TRBV6-5,TRBJ2-3,few,14,.
CTSSQSIDRRLFF,TGTACCAGCAGCCAATCGATTGACAGGCGACTGTTTTTT,TRBV16,TRBJ1-4,.,13,.
CASIGIGRSSYNEQFF,TGTGCCAGCATTGGGATAGGGCGGAGCTCCTACAATGAGCAGTTCTTC,TRBV28,TRBJ2-1,.,16,.
CSSWEGTGPLLAQYF,TGCAGCTCCTGGGAAGGGACAGGGCCCCTTTTGGCCCAGTACTTC,TRBV29-1,TRBJ2-5,few,15,TRBD1
CASSVQGYGYTF,TGTGCCAGCAGTGTCCAGGGGTATGGCTACACCTTC,TRBV2,TRBJ1-2,.,12,.
CASSFQTGRETDTQYF,TGTGCCAGCAGCTTCCAAACAGGGCGAGAAACAGATACGCAGTATTTT,TRBV7-2,TRBJ2-3,.,16,.
CASSYSLITGELFF,TGTGCCAGCAGTTACTCCCTGATCACCGGGGAGCTGTTTTTT,TRBV6-6,TRBJ2-2,few,14,.
CAISESGPLLNYGYTF,TGTGCCATCAGTGAGTCAGGACCTCTTTTAAACTATGGCTACACCTTC,TRBV10-3,TRBJ1-2,.,16,.
CASSPGGGKGNYGYTF,TGCGCCAGCAGCCCAGGGGGCGGGAAGGGAAACTATGGCTACACCTTC,TRBV5-1,TRBJ1-2,.,16,TRBD1
CASSLGFPGPLGSDTQYF,TGTGCCAGCAGCTTAGGATTCCCCGGGCCGTTAGGATCAGATACGCAGTATTTT,TRBV11-2,TRBJ2-3,few,18,.
CASSPVGQGLDYTF,TGTGCCAGCTCACCAGTGGGACAGGGGCTCGACTACACCTTC,TRBV18,TRBJ1-2,once,14,TRBD1
CASRGRLGMNTEAFF,TGTGCCAGCCGGGGGCGTCTAGGCATGAACACTGAAGCTTTCTTT,TRBV2,TRBJ1-1,once,15,.
CASSPGTKNTGELFF,TGTGCCAGCAGCCCCGGGACAAAGAACACCGGGGAGCTGTTTTTT,TRBV3-1,TRBJ2-2,.,15,.
CASGMATGGTQYF,TGCGCCAGCGGCATGGCCACGGGAGGGACCCAGTACTTC,TRBV5-1,TRBJ2-5,.,13,TRBD2
CASVTLRKEREGLHEQYF,TGTGCTAGTGTTACCCTCCGGAAAGAGCGGGAGGGCCTCCACGAGCAGTACTTC,TRBV12-5,TRBJ2-7,few,18,TRBD2
CSASYRGPIQNYEQYF,TGCAGTGCTAGCTACAGGGGGCCTATACAAAACTACGAGCAGTACTTC,TRBV20-1,TRBJ2-7,few,16,TRBD1
CATSDWAGGPQETQYF,TGTGCCACCAGTGATTGGGCGGGAGGGCCTCAAGAGACCCAGTACTTC,TRBV10-3,TRBJ2-5,.,16,TRBD2
CSVETGARDYEQYF,TGCAGCGTTGAGACGGGAGCGCGGGACTACGAGCAGTACTTC,TRBV29-1,TRBJ2-7,.,14,.
CSVRGWTGLDYNEQFF,TGCAGTGTTAGGGGTTGGACTGGCCTTGACTACAATGAGCAGTTCTTC,TRBV20-1,TRBJ2-1,.,16,.
CASSQEGNGYTF,TGCGCCAGCAGCCAAGAGGGGAATGGCTACACCTTC,TRBV4-3,TRBJ1-2,few,12,.
CASRFSGGTGELFF,TGTGCCAGCAGGTTTTCCGGGGGAACCGGGGAGCTGTTTTTT,TRBV28,TRBJ2-2,.,14,.
CSARGTGYAGGYTF,TGCAGTGCTAGAGGGACAGGGTACGCCGGTGGCTACACCTTC,TRBV20-1,TRBJ1-2,few,14,TRBD1
CASRKNTGSGELFF,TGTGCCAGCAGAAAGAACACAGGGTCCGGGGAGCTGTTTTTT,TRBV7-3,TRBJ2-2,.,14,.
CASSLGGADRGTDTQYF,TGCGCCAGCAGCTTGGGAGGGGCAGACAGGGGCACAGATACGCAGTATTTT,TRBV5-1,TRBJ2-3,.,17,TRBD1
CASSFVRNEQFF,TGCGCCAGCAGCTTTGTGCGGAATGAACAGTTCTTC,TRBV5-1,TRBJ2-1,.,12,.
CASSYSSSGRNSPLHF,TGTGCCAGCAGTTACTCGAGCTCGGGCAGAAATTCACCCCTCCACTTT,TRBV6-5,TRBJ1-6,.,16,.
CASSYSSRGKQYF,TGTGCCAGCAGTTACTCGAGTAGAGGGAAGCAGTACTTC,TRBV6-5,TRBJ2-7,.,13,.
CASSPDGDEQYF,TGTGCCAGCAGCCCCGATGGGGACGAGCAGTACTTC,TRBV4-2,TRBJ2-7,.,12,.
CASFPSGQFYNEQFF,TGTGCCAGCTTCCCATCGGGACAGTTTTACAATGAGCAGTTCTTC,TRBV28,TRBJ2-1,.,15,TRBD1